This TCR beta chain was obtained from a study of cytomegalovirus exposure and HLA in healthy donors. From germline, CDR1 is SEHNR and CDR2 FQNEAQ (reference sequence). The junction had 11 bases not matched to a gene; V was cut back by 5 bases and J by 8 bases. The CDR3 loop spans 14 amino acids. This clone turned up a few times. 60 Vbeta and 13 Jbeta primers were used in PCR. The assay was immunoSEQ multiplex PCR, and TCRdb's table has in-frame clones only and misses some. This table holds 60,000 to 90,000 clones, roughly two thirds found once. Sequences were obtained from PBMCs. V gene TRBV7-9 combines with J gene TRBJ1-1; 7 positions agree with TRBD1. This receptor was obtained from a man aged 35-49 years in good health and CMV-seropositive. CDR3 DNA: TGTGCCAGCAGCCCTAGCGGGCAGGGGGGCGAAGCTTTCTTT. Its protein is CASSPSGQGGEAFF.